The 10 T cell receptor beta chains reported below all come from one sample, sequenced in a study of beta chain features in type 1 diabetes. Study-level points and caveats: Researchers report that Type 1 diabetes patients had moderately but significantly shorter TCRB CDR3s across all four CD4+ subsets.

No antigen has been identified for these receptors. The authors reverse transcribed all of the isolated RNA, so sequencing captured expressed TCRB transcripts. Only in-frame clones appear in the TCRdb table, and some are missing; sequencing was by immunoSEQ multiplex PCR. The repertoire includes some 700,000 clones, around 15% of them detected once, and about 0.02% sits in the top ten. The sample consisted of naive CD4+ T cells from blood. The receptors originated from a man in his late teens or twenties with type 1 diabetes.

V and J are TRBV28 and TRBJ1-1; TRBD1 aligns across 9 bases. The ends lost 9 bases at V and 7 bases at J; junction bases unmatched: 9. This CDR3 has 13 residues. Germline loops: CDR1 MDHEN, CDR2 SYDVKM. The CDR3 is CASTSGTGREAFF. The CDR3, as DNA: TGTGCCAGTACCTCCGGGACAGGGCGTGAAGCTTTCTTT.

V gene TRBV2 combines with J gene TRBJ1-5; TRBD1 might be the D (5 bases). This CDR3 region has 14 residues. Germline V gives CDR1 SNHLY, CDR2 FYNNEI. V was clipped by 3 bases and J by 3 bases, with 9 bases between them. Here the CDR3 reads CASSEEGPNQPQHF. The CDR3 region has the DNA TGTGCCAGCAGTGAGGAGGGGCCCAATCAGCCCCAGCATTTT. The full variable domain, rest sourced from reference TRBV2 and TRBJ1-5, is EPEVTQTPSHQVTQMGQEVILRCVPISNHLYFYWYRQILGQKVEFLVSFYNNEISEKSEIFDDQFSVERPDGSNFTLKIRSTKLEDSAMYFCASSEEGPNQPQHFGDGTRLSIL.

The chain is built from TRBV6-6 and TRBJ1-2; D ambiguous. The CDR3 totals 14 residues. CDR1 is MNHNY and CDR2 is SVGAGI in the germline V gene (reference sequence). Trimming pared 8 bases from V and 0 bases from J, leaving 13 bases between. CDR3 sequence: CASSHGTSNYGYTF. The CDR3 nucleotides are TGTGCCAGCTCTCACGGCACATCTAACTATGGCTACACCTTC.

This clone was observed a handful of times. The rearrangement links TRBV28 to TRBJ2-1, with D perhaps matching TRBD1 (6 bases). V gave up 7 bases and J gave up 3 bases, with 19 bases separating them. CDR3 size: 16 residues. Looked up from germline, CDR1 is MDHEN and CDR2 is SYDVKM. The CDR3 nucleotides are TGTGCCAGCACCTCCGGCGAGGGGGTCTTCTACAATGAGCAGTTCTTC. This translates into CASTSGEGVFYNEQFF.

This clone was seen a few times. V is TRBV7-8 and J is TRBJ2-5; 9 bases map to TRBD1. Germline CDR1 SGHVS, CDR2 FQNEAQ. The CDR3 spans 17 residues. V gave up 4 bases and J gave up 5 bases; unmatched junction bases: 14. The CDR3, as DNA: TGTGCCAGCAGCTGGGGGCGGCTGGACAGGGGTTGGGAGACCCAGTACTTC. This codes for CASSWGRLDRGWETQYF.

The chain employs TRBV5-6 and TRBJ2-7, with a tentative D call TRBD1 (6 bases). Germline lookup yields CDR1 SGHDT and CDR2 YYEEEE. V was shortened by 5 bases and J by 8 bases, with 11 bases between the two germline ends. The CDR3 contains 11 residues. The CDR3 DNA reads as TGTGCCAGCAGTTATACAGGGAAGCAGTACTTC. Amino acid sequence: CASSYTGKQYF.

This clone was observed a few times. The V call is TRBV30, the J call TRBJ2-3; 7 bases line up with TRBD2. The germline gives CDR1 GTSNPN, CDR2 SVGIG (reference sequence). The CDR3 runs 12 residues. V trimming: 5 bases; J trimming: 6 bases; junction bases outside the gene matches: 5. The DNA of the CDR3 is TGTGCCTGGGGACTAGTAGGGGATACGCAGTATTTT. This translates into CAWGLVGDTQYF.

The chain couples TRBV30 to TRBJ2-1, with a tentative D call TRBD1 (7 bases). From germline, CDR1 is GTSNPN and CDR2 SVGIG (reference sequence). This CDR3 has 14 amino acids. The ends were cut back, 3 bases at V and 4 bases at J, with 13 bases in the middle. The CDR3 here is CAWRVGGQYNEQFF. In nucleotides, the CDR3 is TGTGCCTGGAGGGTGGGGGGACAGTACAATGAGCAGTTCTTC.

This clone was seen more than once but under ten times. V is TRBV30 and J is TRBJ1-3; D remains unclear. The CDR3 extends over 15 amino acids. Germline V gene data show CDR1 as GTSNPN and CDR2 as SVGIG (reference sequence). Deletions cut 0 bases from V and 2 bases from J, with 11 bases between. The CDR3 coding sequence is TGTGCCTGGAGTGTACTCGGCCAGGCTGGAAACACCATATATTTT. Its translation: CAWSVLGQAGNTIYF. The full variable domain, with the rest looked up from reference TRBV30 and TRBJ1-3, is SQTIHQWPATLVQPVGSPLSLECTVEGTSNPNLYWYRQAAGRGLQLLFYSVGIGQISSEVPQNLSASRPQDRQFILSSKKLLLSDSGFYLCAWSVLGQAGNTIYFGEGSWLTVV.

V usage is TRBV7-2 and J usage is TRBJ2-1; possible D gene TRBD1, 5 bases. Trimming stripped 4 bases from V and 5 bases from J, with 9 bases between. CDR1 SGHTA and CDR2 FQGNSA come from the germline V gene. The CDR3 length is 13 residues. Here the CDR3 reads CASSSDSNNEQFF. The CDR3 nucleotides are TGTGCCAGCAGCTCCGACAGCAACAATGAGCAGTTCTTC. Looking up the rest from reference TRBV7-2 and TRBJ2-1 gives the full variable domain: GAGVSQSPSNKVTEKGKDVELRCDPISGHTALYWYRQSLGQGLEFLIYFQGNSAPDKSGLPSDRFSAERTGGSVSTLTIQRTQQEDSAVYLCASSSDSNNEQFFGPGTRLTVL.